This entry concerns a single TCR beta chain. Its specificity is not known. This entry comes from a study of pediatric ulcerative colitis. Study-level points and caveats: Acute severe colitis showed lower rectal diversity from clonal expansions. Repertoires came from total lymphocyte DNA, not specific subsets.

Sequencing depth was up to 500,000 reads per sample. TCRdb's table, derived via immunoSEQ multiplex PCR, lists solely in-frame clones and lacks some. The sample carries about 64,000 clones, 85% to 90% recorded once. The CDR3 consists of 15 residues. The germline gives CDR1 MNHEY, CDR2 SVGAGI. The V and J ends lost 4 bases and 1 base respectively, with 13 bases between them. Sample: blood. This sequence joins TRBV6-5 and TRBJ2-5; D gene ambiguous. The receptor's source is a boy aged 5-17 years with severe ulcerative colitis. The CDR3 protein is CASSSEIGSQETQYF. Here the CDR3 DNA reads TGTGCCAGCAGTTCGGAAATTGGAAGCCAAGAGACCCAGTACTTC.